This T cell receptor beta chain stems from a study of cytomegalovirus exposure and HLA in healthy donors. Both 60 Vbeta primers and 13 Jbeta primers went into the PCR. Assay: immunoSEQ multiplex PCR; the TCRdb copy retains only in-frame clones and omits some. Among over 100,000 clones, about 86% were seen once, and the ten largest hold roughly 5%. Sample: PBMCs. This clonotype was sampled from a woman aged 25 to 39 in good health and CMV-seronegative.

The CDR3 is CASNRGTSGLKQYF. The CDR3 DNA is TGTGCCAGCAACAGGGGGACTAGCGGGCTGAAGCAGTACTTC. V usage is TRBV7-2 and J usage is TRBJ2-7; 12 bases map to TRBD2. With 7 bases clipped from V and 8 bases from J, the junction kept 9 bases outside the gene matches. Germline V CDR1 and CDR2: SGHTA, FQGNSA. This CDR3 region has 14 residues.